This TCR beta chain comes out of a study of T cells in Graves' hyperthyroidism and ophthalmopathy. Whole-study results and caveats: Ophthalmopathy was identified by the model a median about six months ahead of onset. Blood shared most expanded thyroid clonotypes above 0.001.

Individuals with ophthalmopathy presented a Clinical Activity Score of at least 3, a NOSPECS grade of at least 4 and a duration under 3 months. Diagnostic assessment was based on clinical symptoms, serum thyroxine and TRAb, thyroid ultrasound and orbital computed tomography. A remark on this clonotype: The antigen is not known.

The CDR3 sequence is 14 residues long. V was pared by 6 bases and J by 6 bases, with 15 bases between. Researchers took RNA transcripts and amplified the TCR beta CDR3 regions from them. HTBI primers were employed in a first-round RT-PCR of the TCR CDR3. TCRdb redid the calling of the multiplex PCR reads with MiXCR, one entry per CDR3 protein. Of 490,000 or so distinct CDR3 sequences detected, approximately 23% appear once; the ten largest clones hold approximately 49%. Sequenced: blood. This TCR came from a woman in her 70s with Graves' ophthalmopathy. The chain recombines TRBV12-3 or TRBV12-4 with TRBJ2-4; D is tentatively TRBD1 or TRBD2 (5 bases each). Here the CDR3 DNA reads TGTGCCAGCAGCCTTAGGGACGCCCCAAACATTCAGTACTTC. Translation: CASSLRDAPNIQYF.